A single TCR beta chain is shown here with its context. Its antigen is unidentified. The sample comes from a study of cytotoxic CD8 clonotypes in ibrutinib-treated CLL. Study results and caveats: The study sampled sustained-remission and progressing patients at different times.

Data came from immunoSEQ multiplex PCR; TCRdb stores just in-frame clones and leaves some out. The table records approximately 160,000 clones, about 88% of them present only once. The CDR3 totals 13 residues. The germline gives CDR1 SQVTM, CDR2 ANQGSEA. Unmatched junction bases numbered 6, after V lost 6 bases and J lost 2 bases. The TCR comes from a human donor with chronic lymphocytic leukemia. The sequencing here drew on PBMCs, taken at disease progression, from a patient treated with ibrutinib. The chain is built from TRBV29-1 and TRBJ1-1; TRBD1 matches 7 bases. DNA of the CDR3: TGCAGCGTGAAGAGAGGGGGCAACACTGAAGCTTTCTTT. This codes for CSVKRGGNTEAFF.